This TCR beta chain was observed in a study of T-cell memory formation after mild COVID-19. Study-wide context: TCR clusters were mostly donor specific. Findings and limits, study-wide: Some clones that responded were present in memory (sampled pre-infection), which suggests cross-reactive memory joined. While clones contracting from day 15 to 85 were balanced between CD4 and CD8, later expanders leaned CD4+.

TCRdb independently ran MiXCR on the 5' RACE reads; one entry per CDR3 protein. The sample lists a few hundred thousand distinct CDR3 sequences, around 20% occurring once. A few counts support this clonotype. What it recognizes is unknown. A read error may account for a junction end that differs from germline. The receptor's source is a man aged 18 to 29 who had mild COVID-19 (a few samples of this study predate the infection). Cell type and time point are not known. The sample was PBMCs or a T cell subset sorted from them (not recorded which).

For the CDR3, the DNA is TGTGCCATCAGTGACCCAGGGATCCCCCTCTTC. This translates into CAISDPGIPLF. The V and J genes are TRBV10-3 and TRBJ2-7; possibly TRBD1 for D (5 bases). Germline V gene data show CDR1 as ENHRY and CDR2 as SYGVKD. The CDR3 extends over 11 amino acids.